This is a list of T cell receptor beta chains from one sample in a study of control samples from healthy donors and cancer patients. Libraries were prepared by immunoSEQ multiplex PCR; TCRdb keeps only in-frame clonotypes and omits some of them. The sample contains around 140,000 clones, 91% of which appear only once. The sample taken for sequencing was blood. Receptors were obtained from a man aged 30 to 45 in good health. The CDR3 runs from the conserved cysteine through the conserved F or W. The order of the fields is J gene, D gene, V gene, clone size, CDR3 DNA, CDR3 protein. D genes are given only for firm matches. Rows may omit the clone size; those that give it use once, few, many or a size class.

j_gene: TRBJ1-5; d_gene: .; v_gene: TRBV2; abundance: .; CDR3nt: TGTGCCAGCCGAAGGGATAGCAATCAGCCCCAGCATTTT; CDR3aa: CASRRDSNQPQHF
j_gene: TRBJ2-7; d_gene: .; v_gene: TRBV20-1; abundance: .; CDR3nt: TGCAGTGCCAACGGAGTCTACGAGCAGTACTTC; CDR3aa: CSANGVYEQYF
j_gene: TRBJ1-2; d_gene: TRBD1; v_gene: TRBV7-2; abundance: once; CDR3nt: TGTGCCAGCAGCTTAACCCCGAGCGGACAGGGTTTAGTGGGCTACACCTTC; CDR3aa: CASSLTPSGQGLVGYTF
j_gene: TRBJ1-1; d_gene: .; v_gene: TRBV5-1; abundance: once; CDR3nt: TGCGCCAGCAGCTCCAGCTCGGGCACTGAAGCTTTCTTT; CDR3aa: CASSSSSGTEAFF
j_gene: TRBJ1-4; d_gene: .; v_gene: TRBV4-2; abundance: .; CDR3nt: TGTGCCAGCAGCCAACGTCAGGAAAAACTGTTTTTT; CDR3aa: CASSQRQEKLFF
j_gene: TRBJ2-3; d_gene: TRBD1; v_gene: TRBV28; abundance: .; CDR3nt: TGTGCCAGCAGTTTATCGGGACAGGGGGGAGATACGCAGTATTTT; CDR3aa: CASSLSGQGGDTQYF
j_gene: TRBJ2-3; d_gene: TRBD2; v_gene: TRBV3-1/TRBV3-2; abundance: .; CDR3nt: TGTGCCAGCAGCCCGGGGGAGCGGGGGCCCCGGGGAGATACGCAGTATTTT; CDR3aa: CASSPGERGPRGDTQYF
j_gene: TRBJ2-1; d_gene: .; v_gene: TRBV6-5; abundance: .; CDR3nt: TGTGCCAGCAACCCAAGCGACTACGATGAGCAGTTCTTC; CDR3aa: CASNPSDYDEQFF
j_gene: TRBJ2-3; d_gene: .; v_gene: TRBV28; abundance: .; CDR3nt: TGTGCCAGCACCCTGACCCGAGGGAGGGATACGCAGTATTTT; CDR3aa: CASTLTRGRDTQYF
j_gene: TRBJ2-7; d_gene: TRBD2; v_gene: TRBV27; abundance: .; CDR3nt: TGTGCCAGCAGTTTGGGGTCTAGCGGGGAAGGCGAGCAGTACTTC; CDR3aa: CASSLGSSGEGEQYF
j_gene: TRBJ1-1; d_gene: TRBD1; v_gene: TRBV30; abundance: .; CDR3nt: TGTGCCTGGAGAGTACAGGGGATTGGGGGCACTGAAGCTTTCTTT; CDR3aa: CAWRVQGIGGTEAFF
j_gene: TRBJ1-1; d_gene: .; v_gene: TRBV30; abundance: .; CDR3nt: TGTGCCTGGTATGGCTCTACCGACCGATACACTGAAGCTTTCTTT; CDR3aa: CAWYGSTDRYTEAFF
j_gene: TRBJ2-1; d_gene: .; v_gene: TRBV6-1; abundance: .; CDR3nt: TGTGCCAGCAGTGTGGGGGCAGGGGTTTCCTACAATGAGCAGTTCTTC; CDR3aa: CASSVGAGVSYNEQFF
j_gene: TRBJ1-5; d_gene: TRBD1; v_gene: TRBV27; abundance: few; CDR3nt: TGTGCCAGCAGTTCCTTAACAGGGGGCAATCAGCCCCAGCATTTT; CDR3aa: CASSSLTGGNQPQHF
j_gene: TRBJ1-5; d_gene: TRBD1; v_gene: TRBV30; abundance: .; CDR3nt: TGTGCCTGGGCGAGGGACAGGGGTACTCAGCCCCAGCATTTT; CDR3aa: CAWARDRGTQPQHF
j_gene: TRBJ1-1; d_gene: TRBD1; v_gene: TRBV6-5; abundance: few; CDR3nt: TGTGCCAGCAGTTCATTACAGGGGTACACTGAAGCTTTCTTT; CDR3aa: CASSSLQGYTEAFF
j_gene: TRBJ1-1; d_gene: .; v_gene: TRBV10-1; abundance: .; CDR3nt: TGCGCCAGCTCCCGGGACCGGAACACTGAAGCTTTCTTT; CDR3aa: CASSRDRNTEAFF
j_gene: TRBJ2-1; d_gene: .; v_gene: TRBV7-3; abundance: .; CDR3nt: TGTGCCAGCAGCTTAAGGGTCGGCAGGGGCAATGAGCAGTTCTTC; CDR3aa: CASSLRVGRGNEQFF
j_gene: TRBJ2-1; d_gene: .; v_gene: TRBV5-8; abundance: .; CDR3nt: TGTGCCAGCAGCTTCAGCGGAGACTACAATGAGCAGTTCTTC; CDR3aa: CASSFSGDYNEQFF
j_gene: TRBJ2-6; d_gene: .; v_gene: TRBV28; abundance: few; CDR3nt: TGTGCCAGCAGCTCTTACAGCTCTGGGGCCAACGTCCTGACTTTC; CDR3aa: CASSSYSSGANVLTF
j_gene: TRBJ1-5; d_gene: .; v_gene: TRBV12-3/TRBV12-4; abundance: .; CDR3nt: TGTGCCAGCAGTTTATCCGGGCCCCAGCATTTT; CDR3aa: CASSLSGPQHF
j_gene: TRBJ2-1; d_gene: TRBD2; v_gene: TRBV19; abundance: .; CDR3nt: TGTGCCAGTCGGACTAGCGGGGGGGCGTTCTACAATGAGCAGTTCTTC; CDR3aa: CASRTSGGAFYNEQFF
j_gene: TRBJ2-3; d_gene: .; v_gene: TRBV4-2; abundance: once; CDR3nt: TGTGCCAGCAGCCGGCAGGGGCAAACTAGCGCCGGGGCCACAGATACGCAGTATTTT; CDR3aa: CASSRQGQTSAGATDTQYF
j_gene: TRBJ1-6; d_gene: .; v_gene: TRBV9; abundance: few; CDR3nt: TGTGCCAGCAGCGCTCAGGGGCTCGGAAATTCACCCCTCCACTTT; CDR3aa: CASSAQGLGNSPLHF
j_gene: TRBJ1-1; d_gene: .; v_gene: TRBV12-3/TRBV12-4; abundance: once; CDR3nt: TGTGCCAGCAGTCCCCAGGGGAACACTGAAGCTTTCTTT; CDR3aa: CASSPQGNTEAFF
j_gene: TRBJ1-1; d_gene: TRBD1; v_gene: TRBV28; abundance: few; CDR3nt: TGTGCCAGCAGCCCTGGACAGGGCGGCACTGAAGCTTTCTTT; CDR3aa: CASSPGQGGTEAFF
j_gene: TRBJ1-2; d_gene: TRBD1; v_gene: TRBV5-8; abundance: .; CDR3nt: TGTGCCAGCAGCCGCCGGACAGGGGTGTTTTATGGCTACACCTTC; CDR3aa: CASSRRTGVFYGYTF
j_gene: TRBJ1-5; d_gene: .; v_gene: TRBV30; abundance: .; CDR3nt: TGTGCCTGGAGTGTGGAGCGGGGGGCTAAGAGCAATCAGCCCCAGCATTTT; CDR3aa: CAWSVERGAKSNQPQHF
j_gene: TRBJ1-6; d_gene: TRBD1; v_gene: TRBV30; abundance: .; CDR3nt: TGTGCCTTCCGGGACAGTAAACCACCCCTCCACTTT; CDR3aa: CAFRDSKPPLHF
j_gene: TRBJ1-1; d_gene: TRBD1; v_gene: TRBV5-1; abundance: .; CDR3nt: TGCGCCAGCAGATCGGGACAGTGGAACACTGAAGCTTTCTTT; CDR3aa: CASRSGQWNTEAFF
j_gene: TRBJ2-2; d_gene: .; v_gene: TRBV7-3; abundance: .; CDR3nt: TGTGCCAGCAGCTTAGATGCGAACACCGGGGAGCTGTTTTTT; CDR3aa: CASSLDANTGELFF
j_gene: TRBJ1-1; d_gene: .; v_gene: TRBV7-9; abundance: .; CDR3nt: TGTGCCAGCAGCTTAGCGTGGGGAGGTGGCACTGAAGCTTTCTTT; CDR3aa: CASSLAWGGGTEAFF
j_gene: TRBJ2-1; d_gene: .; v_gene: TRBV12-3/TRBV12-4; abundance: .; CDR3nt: TGTGCCACCTCGGGCCTTGGCAATGAGCAGTTCTTC; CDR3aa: CATSGLGNEQFF
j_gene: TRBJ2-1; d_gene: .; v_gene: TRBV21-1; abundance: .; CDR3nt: TGTGCCAGCATCTCGAAAAAAACTAGCGGCGATGAGCAGTTCTTC; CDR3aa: CASISKKTSGDEQFF
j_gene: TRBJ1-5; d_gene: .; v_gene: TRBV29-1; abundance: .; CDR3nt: TGCAGCGTTGCAGAGGGGGAAACCCAGCATTTT; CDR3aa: CSVAEGETQHF
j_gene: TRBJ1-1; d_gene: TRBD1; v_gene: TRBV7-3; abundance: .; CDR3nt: TGTGCCAGCAGCCCCCAGGACAGGGGAGCTGAAGCTTTCTTT; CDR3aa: CASSPQDRGAEAFF